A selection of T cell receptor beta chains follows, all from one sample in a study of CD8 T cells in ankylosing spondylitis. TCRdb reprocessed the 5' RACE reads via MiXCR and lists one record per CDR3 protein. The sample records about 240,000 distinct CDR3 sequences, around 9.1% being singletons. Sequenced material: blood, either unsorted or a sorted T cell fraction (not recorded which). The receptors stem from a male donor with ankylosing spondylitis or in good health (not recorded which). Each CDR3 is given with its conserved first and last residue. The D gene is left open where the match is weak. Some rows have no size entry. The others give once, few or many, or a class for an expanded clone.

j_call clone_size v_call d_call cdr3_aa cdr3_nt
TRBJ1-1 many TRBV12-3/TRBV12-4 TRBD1 CASSRRTGITEAFF TGTGCCAGCAGTAGAAGGACAGGGATCACTGAAGCTTTCTTT
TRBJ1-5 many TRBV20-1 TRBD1 CSASRPGQGNQPQHF TGCAGTGCTAGTCGGCCGGGACAGGGGAATCAGCCCCAGCATTTT
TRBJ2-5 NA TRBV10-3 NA CAISAQGRKSRQETQYF TGTGCCATCAGTGCCCAGGGGCGGAAGAGTCGACAAGAGACCCAGTACTTC
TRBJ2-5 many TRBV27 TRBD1 CASTGQGQETQYF TGTGCCAGCACCGGACAGGGGCAAGAGACCCAGTACTTC
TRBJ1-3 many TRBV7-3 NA CASSQQGSKWGNTIYF TGTGCCAGCAGCCAACAGGGTTCCAAGTGGGGAAACACCATATATTTT
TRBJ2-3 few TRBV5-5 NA CASSLSGWSTDTQYF TGTGCCAGCAGCTTGTCCGGGTGGAGCACAGATACGCAGTATTTT
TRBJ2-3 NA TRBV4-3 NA CASSRRGDTDTQYF TGCGCCAGCAGCCGGAGGGGAGACACAGATACGCAGTATTTT
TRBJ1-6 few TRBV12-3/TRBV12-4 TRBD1 CASSLRGQGGSPLHF TGTGCCAGCAGTTTAAGAGGACAGGGTGGTTCACCCCTCCACTTT
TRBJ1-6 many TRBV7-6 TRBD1 CASSPTGQDNSPLHF TGTGCCAGCAGCCCCACGGGACAGGATAATTCACCCCTCCACTTT
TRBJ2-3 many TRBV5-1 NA CASSPGEPTDTQYF TGCGCCAGCAGCCCGGGGGAACCGACAGATACGCAGTATTTT
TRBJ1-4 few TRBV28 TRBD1 CASTQGALEKLFF TGTGCCAGCACACAGGGGGCATTGGAAAAACTGTTTTTT
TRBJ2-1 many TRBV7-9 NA CASSLGASYNEQFF TGTGCCAGCAGCTTGGGAGCCTCCTACAATGAGCAGTTCTTC
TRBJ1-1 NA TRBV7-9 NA CASSSTGPPLNTEAFF TGTGCCAGCAGCTCCACTGGGCCACCTCTGAACACTGAAGCTTTCTTT
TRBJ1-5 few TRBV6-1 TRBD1 CASSEEGQGTRSQHF TGTGCCAGCAGTGAGGAGGGACAGGGGACCCGATCCCAGCATTTT
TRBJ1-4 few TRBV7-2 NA CASRQGRYVNEKLFF TGTGCCAGCAGGCAAGGGAGATATGTTAATGAAAAACTGTTTTTT
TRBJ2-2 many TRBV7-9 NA CASSSVYTGELFF TGTGCCAGCAGCTCCGTCTACACCGGGGAGCTGTTTTTT
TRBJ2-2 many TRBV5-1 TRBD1 CASRTGSSTGELFF TGCGCCAGCAGGACAGGGTCTTCGACCGGGGAGCTGTTTTTT
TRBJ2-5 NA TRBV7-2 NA CASSPGTTTAETQYF TGTGCCAGCAGCCCAGGGACCACAACAGCGGAGACCCAGTACTTC
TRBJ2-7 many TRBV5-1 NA CASSVGLKNEQYF TGCGCCAGCAGTGTCGGGCTAAAGAACGAGCAGTACTTC
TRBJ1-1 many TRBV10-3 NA CAISDGGPVNTEAFF TGTGCCATCAGTGATGGCGGACCGGTGAACACTGAAGCTTTCTTT
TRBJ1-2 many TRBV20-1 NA CSARDLGAYGYTF TGCAGTGCTAGAGATCTGGGGGCCTATGGCTACACCTTC
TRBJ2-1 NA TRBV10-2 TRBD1 CASRQIEGGAYNEQFF TGCGCCAGCCGTCAGATCGAAGGGGGCGCATACAATGAGCAGTTCTTC
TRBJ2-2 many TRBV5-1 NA CASSTGTGGELFF TGCGCCAGCAGCACCGGGACCGGCGGGGAGCTGTTTTTT
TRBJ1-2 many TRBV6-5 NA CASSYADAGSSGYTF TGTGCCAGCAGTTACGCAGATGCAGGATCCAGCGGCTACACCTTC
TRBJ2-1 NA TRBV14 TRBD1 CASSRPGTGGNEQFF TGTGCCAGCAGCCGTCCCGGGACAGGGGGAAATGAGCAGTTCTTC
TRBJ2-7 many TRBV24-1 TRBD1 CATSDPRDRGSYEQYF TGTGCCACCAGTGACCCCCGGGACAGGGGCTCCTACGAGCAGTACTTC
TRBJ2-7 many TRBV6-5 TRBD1 CASSYQRGQGPYEQYF TGTGCCAGCAGTTACCAAAGGGGACAGGGTCCCTACGAGCAGTACTTC
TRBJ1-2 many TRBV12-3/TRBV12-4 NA CASSSTPPGSYTF TGTGCCAGCAGTAGCACCCCGCCCGGGAGCTACACCTTC
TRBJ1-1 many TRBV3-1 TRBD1 CASSPRDRAGEAFF TGTGCCAGCAGCCCGAGGGACAGGGCGGGTGAAGCTTTCTTT
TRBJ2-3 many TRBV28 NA CASSKRGAGTDTQYF TGTGCCAGCAGTAAACGGGGGGCAGGCACAGATACGCAGTATTTT
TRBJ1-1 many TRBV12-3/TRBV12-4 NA CASSLWGNNTEAFF TGTGCCAGCAGTTTATGGGGAAATAACACTGAAGCTTTCTTT
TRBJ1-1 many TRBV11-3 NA CASSALGRVAAFF TGTGCCAGCAGCGCACTCGGACGCGTCGCAGCTTTCTTT
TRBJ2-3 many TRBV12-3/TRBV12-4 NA CASTFSGSTDTQYF TGTGCCAGCACCTTTAGCGGTAGCACAGATACGCAGTATTTT
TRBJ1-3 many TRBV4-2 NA CASSQDDRGTIYF TGTGCCAGCAGCCAAGATGATCGGGGAACCATATATTTT
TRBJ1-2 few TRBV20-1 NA CSARTEQGGGYTF TGCAGTGCTAGAACGGAGCAGGGAGGAGGCTACACCTTC
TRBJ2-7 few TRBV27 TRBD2 CASNGLAGGYNEQYF TGTGCCAGCAATGGGCTAGCGGGGGGGTATAACGAGCAGTACTTC